The TCR beta chain described here comes from a study of a mutant IDH1 vaccine in newly diagnosed glioma. In the study overall: Most patients had received both radiotherapy and temozolomide, the prior options being radiotherapy, temozolomide, or both. Notes on the study in general: Among all patients, vaccine-induced immune responses occurred in roughly 93%.

Of note for this clone: Its antigen is currently unknown.

Between the trimmed V and J ends, which lost 5 bases and 3 bases, there was a span of 14 bases. CDR1 MNHEY and CDR2 SVGAGI come from the germline V gene. The CDR3 sequence is 14 residues long. Time point of the sample: baseline, week 1 (first vaccination visit). Treatment described: pre-vaccination baseline after standard-of-care therapy. Diagnosis in the donors showed new WHO grade 3 or 4 astrocytomas that were IDH1-mutant and ATRX-lost. TCRdb keeps only in-frame clones here, not all; method: immunoSEQ multiplex PCR. The data show about 92,000 clones, with over 75% seen just once and 7.5% held by the top ten.

The starting material was PBMCs, obtained from a glioma patient treated with radiotherapy, temozolomide or both. The TCR comes from a man between 35 and 55 years old with glioma. The rearrangement joins TRBV6-5 to TRBJ2-7, with D possibly matching TRBD2 (6 bases). The CDR3 DNA sequence: TGTGCCAGCAGTACCCCATGGGGGGTCTACGAGCAGTACTTC. It codes for CASSTPWGVYEQYF.